The TCR beta chain under discussion was sequenced for a study of blood T cell repertoires in COVID-19. Assay used: immunoSEQ multiplex PCR; TCRdb lists only in-frame clones, some missing. The sample gives around 70,000 clones, approximately 92% of which show up once; roughly 9.6% is in the top ten. CDR3 length: 12 amino acids. The V gene's germline CDR1 is SGHRS and CDR2 YFSETQ. V was clipped by 4 bases and J by 7 bases; unmatched bases: 4. The sequenced sample was peripheral blood. The genes are TRBV5-1 and TRBJ1-2; TRBD1 matches 7 bases. This clonotype was sampled from a man older than 75 with acute or convalescent COVID-19. CDR3: CASSQGGSGYTF. Written as DNA, the CDR3 is TGCGCCAGCAGCCAAGGGGGCAGTGGCTACACCTTC.